The 17 T cell receptor beta chains in this list originate from one sample, sequenced in a study of blood T cell repertoires in COVID-19. The method was immunoSEQ multiplex PCR; TCRdb's version includes in-frame clones alone and lacks a portion of them. The sample contains about 190,000 clones, less than 85% of which appear only once. Sample: PBMCs or T cells enriched from blood (not recorded which). The receptors come from a woman aged 25 to 39 who had recovered from COVID-19.

The J gene is TRBJ1-3, the V gene TRBV4-2; TRBD1 matches at 10 bases. V gave up 0 bases and J gave up 7 bases; unmatched junction bases: 12. This CDR3 region has 18 residues. Germline loops: CDR1 LGHNA, CDR2 YNFKEQ. CDR3 bases: TGTGCCAGCAGCCAAGATGGCGGGACAGGGGTCGGTCGGAACACCATATATTTT. As protein: CASSQDGGTGVGRNTIYF.

J is TRBJ2-1 and V is TRBV18; 9 bases align to TRBD1. Unmatched junction bases numbered 6, after V lost 4 bases and J lost 8 bases. The germline V gene encodes CDR1 KGHSH and CDR2 LQKENI. The CDR3 is made up of 14 amino acids. The CDR3: CASSRGTGSDEQFF. The CDR3 DNA reads as TGTGCCAGCTCACGTGGGACAGGGAGCGATGAGCAGTTCTTC.

V and J are TRBV10-2 and TRBJ2-1; possibly TRBD1 for D (5 bases). The CDR3 contains 16 residues. Germline V gene sequence: CDR1 WSHSY, CDR2 SAAADI. V was cut by 8 bases and J by 1 base, with 18 bases left in between. The CDR3 region is CASSWKGAISYNEQFF. DNA for the CDR3: TGCGCCAGCTCCTGGAAAGGGGCCATATCCTACAATGAGCAGTTCTTC.

The V call is TRBV6-5, the J call TRBJ2-3; D is perhaps TRBD1 (5 bases). The CDR3 extends over 13 amino acids. Trimming took off 2 bases at V and 4 bases at J, with 7 bases between the two ends. Looked up from germline, CDR1 is MNHEY and CDR2 is SVGAGI. Here the CDR3 reads CASSYLRADTQYF. In DNA form, the CDR3 reads TGTGCCAGCAGTTACCTCAGGGCAGATACGCAGTATTTT.

Only a few counts were recorded for this clone. This chain uses TRBV2 with TRBJ1-6; tentative D call: TRBD1 (6 bases). CDR3 length: 17 residues. The germline gives CDR1 SNHLY, CDR2 FYNNEI. Trimming took 2 bases from V and 0 from J, leaving 11 bases between them. This CDR3 reads CASSERQASSYNSPLHF. The CDR3 DNA is TGTGCCAGCAGTGAACGACAGGCAAGCTCCTATAATTCACCCCTCCACTTT.

This rearrangement joins TRBV28 to TRBJ1-1, with D unclear. The CDR3 contains 14 residues. Germline CDR1 reads MDHEN; CDR2 reads SYDVKM. Between the trimmed V and J ends, which lost 5 bases and 5 bases, there was a span of 15 bases. The chain's CDR3 is CASSPRSRRTEAFF. The CDR3 nucleotides read TGTGCCAGCAGTCCAAGGAGCAGGAGGACTGAAGCTTTCTTT. Using reference TRBV28 and TRBJ1-1 for the parts outside the CDR3, the full variable domain is DVKVTQSSRYLVKRTGEKVFLECVQDMDHENMFWYRQDPGLGLRLIYFSYDVKMKEKGDIPEGYSVSREKKERFSLILESASTNQTSMYLCASSPRSRRTEAFFGQGTRLTVV.

This clone has just one count. This chain links TRBV7-2 with TRBJ2-5; 9 bases align to TRBD2. This CDR3 has 17 amino acids. The germline gives CDR1 SGHTA, CDR2 FQGNSA. Trimming at V came to 5 bases and at J to 5 bases, leaving 15 bases not matched to a gene. The CDR3 DNA sequence: TGTGCCAGCAGCCCTCAGGGGCGGGGGGGCACAGGCGAGACCCAGTACTTC. It translates to CASSPQGRGGTGETQYF.

This clone was recorded only once. The chain uses TRBV2 and TRBJ2-6, with D hard to call. The germline gives CDR1 SNHLY, CDR2 FYNNEI. The CDR3 totals 16 residues. V shed 4 bases and J shed 0 bases, with 10 bases lying between them. The CDR3 reads CASSAARFSGANVLTF. The CDR3 nucleotides read TGTGCCAGCAGTGCTGCGCGGTTCTCTGGGGCCAACGTCCTGACTTTC.

This chain uses TRBV5-1 with TRBJ2-1; 11 nucleotides align to TRBD2. This CDR3 region has 16 residues. The germline gives CDR1 SGHRS, CDR2 YFSETQ. Losses at the gene ends were 0 bases for V and 8 bases for J; bases not matched to a gene: 7. CDR3 DNA sequence: TGCGCCAGCAGCTTGGAATTTAGCGGGGGGGCGGATGAGCAGTTCTTC. It yields the protein CASSLEFSGGADEQFF.

The chain recombines TRBV28 with TRBJ2-7, with D tentatively TRBD1 (6 bases). The CDR3 runs 12 residues. Germline CDR1 and CDR2: MDHEN and SYDVKM. Deletions cut 6 bases from V and 6 bases from J, with 12 bases between. CDR3 bases: TGTGCCAGCAGCCTAACAGGGCGCGAGCAGTACTTC. Translated: CASSLTGREQYF.

The V gene is TRBV9, the J gene TRBJ2-7; 8 bases fit TRBD2. Trimming at V came to 3 bases and at J to 5 bases, leaving 16 bases not matched to a gene. The CDR3 extends over 17 amino acids. Per the germline V gene, CDR1 is SGDLS and CDR2 is YYNGEE. As DNA, the CDR3 is TGTGCCAGCAGCGGGAACCGACCGCCGGGACTAGGCGACGAGCAGTACTTC. Amino acids: CASSGNRPPGLGDEQYF.

In its sample, this clone was seen once. The rearrangement links TRBV2 to TRBJ2-5, with D perhaps TRBD1 (6 bases). Per the germline V gene, CDR1 is SNHLY and CDR2 is FYNNEI. V lost 5 bases and J 7 bases, leaving 20 bases between the germline ends. This CDR3 region has 15 residues. CDR3 protein: CASSPGQTSIATQYF. The CDR3 DNA reads TGTGCCAGCAGTCCAGGACAGACCTCCATAGCGACCCAGTACTTC.

The chain has TRBV28 and TRBJ1-2, with a weak D call TRBD1 (6 bases). The germline CDR1 and CDR2 sequences are MDHEN and SYDVKM. The CDR3 consists of 13 residues. V lost 6 bases, J lost 3 bases, and 11 bases lay in between. The CDR3 region is CASRQGSDYGYTF. Written as DNA, the CDR3 is TGTGCCAGCAGACAGGGTTCGGACTATGGCTACACCTTC.

This clone has a handful of counts. The CDR3 is CASSLSGTGVHEELFF. The CDR3 DNA is TGTGCCAGCAGCTTGTCCGGGACAGGAGTTCATGAGGAGCTGTTTTTT. The rearrangement uses TRBV5-5 and TRBJ2-2; 8 bases agree with TRBD1. V gave up 1 base and J gave up 10 bases; unmatched junction bases: 12. Germline lookup yields CDR1 SGHKS and CDR2 YYEKEE (reference sequence). The CDR3 has 16 residues.

V gene TRBV5-6 combines with J gene TRBJ2-2; 7 bases match TRBD2. The J segment lost 3 bases and the V segment lost 1 base, leaving 6 bases of the junction unmatched. This CDR3 spans 16 amino acids. Germline CDR1 is SGHDT and CDR2 is YYEEEE. CDR3: CASSLLAGADTGELFF. Written as DNA, the CDR3 is TGTGCCAGCAGCTTGTTGGCGGGAGCCGACACCGGGGAGCTGTTTTTT.

This clone turned up a few times. This chain uses TRBV7-2 with TRBJ2-2, with 12 bases identical to TRBD2. The germline CDR1 and CDR2 sequences are SGHTA and FQGNSA. Trimming cost V 1 base and J 4 bases; bases outside gene matches: 7. The CDR3 is 18 amino acids. This CDR3 is CASSLVVAGLAGTGELFF. For the CDR3, the DNA is TGTGCCAGCAGCTTAGTCGTCGCGGGACTAGCGGGCACCGGGGAGCTGTTTTTT.

V gene TRBV7-9 combines with J gene TRBJ2-1, with 7 nucleotides matching TRBD1. Germline V lookup: CDR1 SEHNR, CDR2 FQNEAQ (reference sequence). The length of the CDR3 is 16 residues. V lost 8 bases to trimming and J lost 3 bases; unmatched junction nucleotides: 13. This chain's CDR3 is CASGGRTGSFYNEQFF. The CDR3 DNA reads as TGTGCCAGCGGGGGCCGGACAGGTTCATTCTACAATGAGCAGTTCTTC.